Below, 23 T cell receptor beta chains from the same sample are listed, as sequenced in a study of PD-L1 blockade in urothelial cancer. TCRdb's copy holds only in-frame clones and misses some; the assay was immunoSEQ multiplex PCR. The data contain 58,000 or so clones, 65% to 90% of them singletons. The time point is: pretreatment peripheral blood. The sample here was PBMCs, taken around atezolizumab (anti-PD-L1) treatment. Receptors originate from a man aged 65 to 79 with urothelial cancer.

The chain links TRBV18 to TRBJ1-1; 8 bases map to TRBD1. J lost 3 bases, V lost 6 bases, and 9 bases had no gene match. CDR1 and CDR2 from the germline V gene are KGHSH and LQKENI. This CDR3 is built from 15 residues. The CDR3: CASSPPDRGYTEAFF. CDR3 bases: TGTGCCAGCTCCCCTCCCGACAGGGGCTACACTGAAGCTTTCTTT.

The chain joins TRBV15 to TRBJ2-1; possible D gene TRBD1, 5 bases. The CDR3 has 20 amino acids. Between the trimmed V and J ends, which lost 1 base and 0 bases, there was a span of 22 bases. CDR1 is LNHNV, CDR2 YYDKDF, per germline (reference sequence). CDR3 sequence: CATSRGIDSSSSGSYNEQFF. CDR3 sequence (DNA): TGTGCCACCAGCAGAGGGATAGACAGTTCCTCTTCTGGCTCCTACAATGAGCAGTTCTTC.

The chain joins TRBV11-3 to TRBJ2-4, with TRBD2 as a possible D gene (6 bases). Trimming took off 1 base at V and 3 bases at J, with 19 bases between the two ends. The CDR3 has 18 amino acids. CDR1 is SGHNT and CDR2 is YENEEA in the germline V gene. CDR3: CASSLVLVGGRGKNIQYF. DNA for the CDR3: TGTGCCAGCAGCTTAGTCCTCGTGGGGGGACGGGGCAAAAACATTCAGTACTTC.

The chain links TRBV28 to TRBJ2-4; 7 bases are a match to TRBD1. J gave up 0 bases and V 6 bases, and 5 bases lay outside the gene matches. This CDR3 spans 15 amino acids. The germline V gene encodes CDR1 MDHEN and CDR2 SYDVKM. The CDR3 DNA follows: TGTGCCAGCAGCGCAGACAGGGTAGCCAAAAACATTCAGTACTTC. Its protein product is CASSADRVAKNIQYF. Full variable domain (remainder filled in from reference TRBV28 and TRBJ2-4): DVKVTQSSRYLVKRTGEKVFLECVQDMDHENMFWYRQDPGLGLRLIYFSYDVKMKEKGDIPEGYSVSREKKERFSLILESASTNQTSMYLCASSADRVAKNIQYFGAGTRLSVL.

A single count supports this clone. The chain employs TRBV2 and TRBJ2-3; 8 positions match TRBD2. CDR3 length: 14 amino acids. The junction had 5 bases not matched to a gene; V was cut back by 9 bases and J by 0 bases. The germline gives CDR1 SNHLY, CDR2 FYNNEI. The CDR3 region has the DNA TGTGCCAGTTTAGCGGGGCTTAGCACAGATACGCAGTATTTT. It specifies CASLAGLSTDTQYF.

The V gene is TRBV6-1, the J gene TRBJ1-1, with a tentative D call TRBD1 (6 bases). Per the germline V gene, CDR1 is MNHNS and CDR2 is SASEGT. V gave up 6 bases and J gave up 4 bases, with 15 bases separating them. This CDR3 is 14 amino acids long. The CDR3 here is CASSFTGSGTEAFF. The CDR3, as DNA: TGTGCCAGCAGCTTCACAGGGTCTGGCACTGAAGCTTTCTTT.

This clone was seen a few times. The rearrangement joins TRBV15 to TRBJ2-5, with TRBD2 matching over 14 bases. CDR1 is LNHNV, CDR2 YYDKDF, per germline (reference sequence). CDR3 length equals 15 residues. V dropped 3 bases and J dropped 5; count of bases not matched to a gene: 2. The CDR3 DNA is TGTGCCACCAGCAGGGGACTAGCGGGAGTTGAGACCCAGTACTTC. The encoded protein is CATSRGLAGVETQYF.

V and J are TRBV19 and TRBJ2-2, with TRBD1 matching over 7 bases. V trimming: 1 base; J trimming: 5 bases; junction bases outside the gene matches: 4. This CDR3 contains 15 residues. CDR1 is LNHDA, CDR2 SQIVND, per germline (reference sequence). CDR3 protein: CASSIGIQGTGELFF. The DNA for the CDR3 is TGTGCCAGTAGTATAGGCATACAGGGGACCGGGGAGCTGTTTTTT.

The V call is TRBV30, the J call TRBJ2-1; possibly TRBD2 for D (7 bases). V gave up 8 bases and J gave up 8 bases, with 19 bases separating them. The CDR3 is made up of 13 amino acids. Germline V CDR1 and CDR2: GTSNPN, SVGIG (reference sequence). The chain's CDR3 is CARDLGGADEQFF. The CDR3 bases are TGTGCCCGGGACCTAGGGGGGGCGGATGAGCAGTTCTTC. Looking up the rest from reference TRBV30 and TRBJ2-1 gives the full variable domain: SQTIHQWPATLVQPVGSPLSLECTVEGTSNPNLYWYRQAAGRGLQLLFYSVGIGQISSEVPQNLSASRPQDRQFILSSKKLLLSDSGFYLCARDLGGADEQFFGPGTRLTVL.

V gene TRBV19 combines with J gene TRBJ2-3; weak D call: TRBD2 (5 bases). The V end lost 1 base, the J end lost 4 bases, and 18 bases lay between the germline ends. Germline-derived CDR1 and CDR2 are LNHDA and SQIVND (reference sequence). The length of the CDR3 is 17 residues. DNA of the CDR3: TGTGCCAGTAGTATAGGGGGTACTAGACGGAGCTCAGATACGCAGTATTTT. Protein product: CASSIGGTRRSSDTQYF.

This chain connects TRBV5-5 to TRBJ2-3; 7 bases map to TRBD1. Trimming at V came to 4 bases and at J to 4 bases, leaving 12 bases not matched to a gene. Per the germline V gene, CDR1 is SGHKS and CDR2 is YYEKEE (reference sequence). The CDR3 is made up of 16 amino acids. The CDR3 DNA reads TGTGCCAGCAGCCTGTCCAGCAGGGGGTTTGCAGATACGCAGTATTTT. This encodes CASSLSSRGFADTQYF.

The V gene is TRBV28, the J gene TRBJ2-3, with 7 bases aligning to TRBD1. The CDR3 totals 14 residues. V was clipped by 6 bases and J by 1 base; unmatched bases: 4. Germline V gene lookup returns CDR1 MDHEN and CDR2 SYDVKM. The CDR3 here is CASRRGQGTDTQYF. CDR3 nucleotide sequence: TGTGCCAGCAGACGAGGACAGGGCACAGATACGCAGTATTTT.

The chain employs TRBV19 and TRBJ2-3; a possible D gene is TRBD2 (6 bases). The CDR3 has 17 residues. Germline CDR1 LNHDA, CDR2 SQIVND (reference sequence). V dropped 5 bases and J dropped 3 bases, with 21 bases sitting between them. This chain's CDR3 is CASSATGGGPGTDTQYF. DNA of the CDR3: TGTGCCAGTAGTGCTACGGGTGGAGGGCCGGGTACAGATACGCAGTATTTT.

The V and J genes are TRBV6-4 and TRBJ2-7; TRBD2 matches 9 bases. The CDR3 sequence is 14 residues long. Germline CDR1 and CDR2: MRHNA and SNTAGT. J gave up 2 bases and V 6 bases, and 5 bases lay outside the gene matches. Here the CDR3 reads CASSVLAGPYEQYF. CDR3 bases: TGTGCCAGCAGCGTACTAGCGGGCCCCTACGAGCAGTACTTC.

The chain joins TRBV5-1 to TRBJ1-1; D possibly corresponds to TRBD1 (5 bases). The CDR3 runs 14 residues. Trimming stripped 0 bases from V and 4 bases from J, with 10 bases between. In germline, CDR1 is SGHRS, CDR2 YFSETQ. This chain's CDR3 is CASSLGAGGTEAFF. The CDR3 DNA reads TGCGCCAGCAGCTTGGGAGCCGGGGGCACTGAAGCTTTCTTT.

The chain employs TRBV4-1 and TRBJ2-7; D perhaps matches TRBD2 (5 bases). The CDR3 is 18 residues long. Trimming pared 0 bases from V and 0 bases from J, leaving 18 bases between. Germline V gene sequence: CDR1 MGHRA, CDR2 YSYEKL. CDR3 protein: CASSQEHEGGSFSYEQYF. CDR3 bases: TGCGCCAGCAGCCAAGAACATGAAGGCGGGTCCTTCTCCTACGAGCAGTACTTC.

The CDR3 bases are TGTGCCAGTAGTATAGTATACAGGGGGAACTACGAGCAGTACTTC. Translated: CASSIVYRGNYEQYF. V usage is TRBV19 and J usage is TRBJ2-7; TRBD1 matches 8 bases. This CDR3 spans 15 amino acids. The junction had 5 bases not matched to a gene; V was cut back by 1 base and J by 3 bases. Germline V gene sequence: CDR1 LNHDA, CDR2 SQIVND (reference sequence).

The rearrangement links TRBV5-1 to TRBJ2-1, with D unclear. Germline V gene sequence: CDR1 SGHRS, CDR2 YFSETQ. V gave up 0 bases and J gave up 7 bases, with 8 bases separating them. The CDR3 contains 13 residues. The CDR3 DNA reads TGCGCCAGCAGCTTGGGTGGAGAAAATGAGCAGTTCTTC. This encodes CASSLGGENEQFF. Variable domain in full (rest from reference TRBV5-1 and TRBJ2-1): KAGVTQTPRYLIKTRGQQVTLSCSPISGHRSVSWYQQTPGQGLQFLFEYFSETQRNKGNFPGRFSGRQFSNSRSEMNVSTLELGDSALYLCASSLGGENEQFFGPGTRLTVL.

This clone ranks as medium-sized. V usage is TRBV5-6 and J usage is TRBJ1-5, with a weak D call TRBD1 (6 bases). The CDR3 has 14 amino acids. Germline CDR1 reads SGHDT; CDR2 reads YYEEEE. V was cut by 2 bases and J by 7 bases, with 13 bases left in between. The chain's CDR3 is CASSLRDTGQPQHF. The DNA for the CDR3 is TGTGCCAGCAGCTTACGGGACACAGGGCAGCCCCAGCATTTT.

DNA of the CDR3: TGTGCCAGCTCACCACTCGGCGGGGCCCTCGCTACCTCTGGAAACACCATATATTTT. Its protein product is CASSPLGGALATSGNTIYF. The chain combines TRBV18 with TRBJ1-3, with D maybe TRBD1 (5 bases). The CDR3 totals 19 residues. Trimming left V 1 base short and J 0 bases short, with 19 bases between. Germline CDR1 and CDR2: KGHSH and LQKENI.

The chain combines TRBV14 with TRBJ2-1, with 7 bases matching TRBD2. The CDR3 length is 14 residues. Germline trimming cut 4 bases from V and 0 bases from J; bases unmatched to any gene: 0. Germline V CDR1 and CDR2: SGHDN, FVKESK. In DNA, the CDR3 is TGTGCCAGCAGCCGGACTAGCTCCTACAATGAGCAGTTCTTC. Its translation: CASSRTSSYNEQFF.

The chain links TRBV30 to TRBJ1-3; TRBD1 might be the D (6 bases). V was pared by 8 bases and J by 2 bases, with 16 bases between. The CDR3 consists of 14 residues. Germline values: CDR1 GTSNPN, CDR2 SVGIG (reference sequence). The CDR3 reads CALRGGFAGNTIYF. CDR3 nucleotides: TGTGCCCTAAGGGGGGGGTTCGCTGGAAACACCATATATTTT.

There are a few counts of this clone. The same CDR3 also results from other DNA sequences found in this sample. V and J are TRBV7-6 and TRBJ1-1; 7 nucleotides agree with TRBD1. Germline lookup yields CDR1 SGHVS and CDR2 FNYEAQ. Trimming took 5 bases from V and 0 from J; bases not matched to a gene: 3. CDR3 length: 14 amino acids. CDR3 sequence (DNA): TGTGCCAGCAGCCCGACAGGGCTGAACACTGAAGCTTTCTTT. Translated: CASSPTGLNTEAFF.